Listed below are T cell receptor beta chains from one sample, sequenced in a study of lymphopenia after photon versus proton radiotherapy. This table comes from immunoSEQ multiplex PCR, and its TCRdb copy is limited to in-frame clones, with some not included. The repertoire holds over 50,000 clones, about 90% seen once, with about 2.5% in the top ten. Sequencing used peripheral blood, obtained from a patient treated with photon-based radiotherapy. These receptors came from a man aged 35-49 years with gastric cancer. The CDR3 runs from the conserved cysteine through the conserved F or W. The order of the fields is J gene, clone size, D gene, V gene, CDR3 protein, CDR3 DNA. The D gene is left open where the match is weak. Clone size appears in some rows only: once, few, many, or a class for an expanded clone.

j_call: TRBJ2-7; clone_size: NA; d_call: NA; v_call: TRBV11-2; cdr3_aa: CATESALYEQYF; cdr3_nt: TGTGCCACTGAATCGGCCTTATACGAGCAGTACTTC
j_call: TRBJ2-5; clone_size: NA; d_call: TRBD1; v_call: TRBV4-2; cdr3_aa: CASSRDRGGQETQYF; cdr3_nt: TGTGCCAGCAGCCGGGACAGGGGGGGGCAAGAGACCCAGTACTTC
j_call: TRBJ1-4; clone_size: NA; d_call: TRBD1; v_call: TRBV2; cdr3_aa: CASSPGGQGEKLFF; cdr3_nt: TGTGCCAGCAGCCCAGGTGGACAGGGCGAAAAACTGTTTTTT
j_call: TRBJ2-7; clone_size: NA; d_call: NA; v_call: TRBV7-8; cdr3_aa: CASSLGNDEQYF; cdr3_nt: TGTGCCAGCAGCTTAGGAAACGACGAGCAGTACTTC
j_call: TRBJ2-5; clone_size: once; d_call: NA; v_call: TRBV28; cdr3_aa: CASSLGQGPQETQYF; cdr3_nt: TGTGCCAGCAGTTTAGGTCAGGGCCCCCAAGAGACCCAGTACTTC
j_call: TRBJ1-2; clone_size: NA; d_call: NA; v_call: TRBV5-6; cdr3_aa: CASTPAAANYGYTF; cdr3_nt: TGTGCCAGCACCCCTGCCGCGGCTAACTATGGCTACACCTTC
j_call: TRBJ1-5; clone_size: NA; d_call: NA; v_call: TRBV10-1; cdr3_aa: CASKDPGISNQPQHF; cdr3_nt: TGCGCCAGCAAGGACCCCGGAATTAGCAATCAGCCCCAGCATTTT
j_call: TRBJ2-5; clone_size: NA; d_call: NA; v_call: TRBV18; cdr3_aa: CASSPIRETQYF; cdr3_nt: TGTGCCAGCTCACCGATTCGAGAGACCCAGTACTTC
j_call: TRBJ2-7; clone_size: NA; d_call: NA; v_call: TRBV30; cdr3_aa: CAWSVARRSDEQYF; cdr3_nt: TGTGCCTGGAGTGTTGCCAGGAGAAGTGACGAGCAGTACTTC
j_call: TRBJ1-3; clone_size: NA; d_call: TRBD1; v_call: TRBV11-2; cdr3_aa: CASRQGAGGNTIYF; cdr3_nt: TGTGCCAGCAGACAGGGGGCGGGTGGAAACACCATATATTTT
j_call: TRBJ2-7; clone_size: NA; d_call: NA; v_call: TRBV20-1; cdr3_aa: CSAKHGYEQYF; cdr3_nt: TGCAGTGCGAAACACGGCTACGAGCAGTACTTC
j_call: TRBJ1-2; clone_size: NA; d_call: NA; v_call: TRBV30; cdr3_aa: CAWSRGARGYGYTF; cdr3_nt: TGTGCCTGGAGTAGAGGGGCGCGGGGCTATGGCTACACCTTC